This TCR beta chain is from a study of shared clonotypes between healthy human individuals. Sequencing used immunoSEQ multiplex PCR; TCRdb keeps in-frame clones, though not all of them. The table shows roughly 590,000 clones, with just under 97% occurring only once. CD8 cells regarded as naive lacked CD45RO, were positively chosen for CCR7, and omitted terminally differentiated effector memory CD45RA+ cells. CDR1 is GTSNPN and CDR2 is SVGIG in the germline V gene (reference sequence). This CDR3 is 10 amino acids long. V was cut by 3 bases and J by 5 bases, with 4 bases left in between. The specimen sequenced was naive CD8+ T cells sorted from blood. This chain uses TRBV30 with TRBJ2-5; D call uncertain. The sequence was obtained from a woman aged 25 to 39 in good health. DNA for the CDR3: TGTGCCTGGAGCGGGGAGACCCAGTACTTC. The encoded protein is CAWSGETQYF.